This T cell receptor (beta chain) came from a study of blood T cell repertoires in COVID-19. Participants came from some 23 US areas, aged roughly 18 to 89 years. Donors in Cohort 3 who had recovered were those with two negative PCRs, healthcare professional clearance, or resolution of their symptoms. The V segment lost 5 bases and the J segment 0 bases; nucleotides outside the gene matches: 5. CDR3 length: 15 amino acids. The germline CDR1 and CDR2 sequences are SGHNT and YYREEE (reference sequence). Sequencing used immunoSEQ multiplex PCR; TCRdb keeps in-frame clones, though not all of them. The profile shows around 220,000 clones, 80% to 85% of them singletons.

This TCR was recovered from a woman between 35 and 50 years old who had recovered from COVID-19. Sequenced: PBMCs or T cells enriched from blood (not recorded which). The chain couples TRBV5-4 to TRBJ1-1; TRBD1 aligns across 9 bases. CDR3 protein: CASSPTGGLNTEAFF. The DNA for the CDR3 is TGTGCCAGCAGTCCGACAGGGGGACTGAACACTGAAGCTTTCTTT.